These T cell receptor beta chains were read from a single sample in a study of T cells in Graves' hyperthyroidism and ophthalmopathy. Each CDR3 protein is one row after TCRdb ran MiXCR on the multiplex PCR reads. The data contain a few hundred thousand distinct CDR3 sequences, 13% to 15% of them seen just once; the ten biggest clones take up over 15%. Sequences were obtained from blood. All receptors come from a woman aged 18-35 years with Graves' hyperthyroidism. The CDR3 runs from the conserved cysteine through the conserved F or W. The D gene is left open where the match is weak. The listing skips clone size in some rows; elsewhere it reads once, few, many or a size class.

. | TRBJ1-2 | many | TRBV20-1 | TGCAGTGCTAGAAGCGGGATGGGCTACACCTTC | CSARSGMGYTF
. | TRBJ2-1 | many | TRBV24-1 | TGTGCCACCAGTGAGGGGACCGCCTCCTACAATGAGCAGTTCTTC | CATSEGTASYNEQFF
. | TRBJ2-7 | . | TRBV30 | TGTGCCTGGAGACCTTTCGGGACACTCGAGCAGTACTTC | CAWRPFGTLEQYF
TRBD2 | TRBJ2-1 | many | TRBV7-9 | TGTGCCAGCAGCTTTAGACCGGGAGGCTCCTACAATGAGCAGTTCTTC | CASSFRPGGSYNEQFF
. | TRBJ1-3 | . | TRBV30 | TGTGCCTGGAACGGCCAGGGGAGTGGAAACACCATTTATTTT | CAWNGQGSGNTIYF
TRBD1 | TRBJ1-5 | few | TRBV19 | TGTGCCAGTAGTTGGAGGGGGCTTGGCAATCAGCCCCAGCATTTT | CASSWRGLGNQPQHF
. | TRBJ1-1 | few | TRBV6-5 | TGTGCCAGCAGTTACACTGTACTGAACACTGAAGCTTTCTTT | CASSYTVLNTEAFF
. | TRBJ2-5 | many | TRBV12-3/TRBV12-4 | TGTGCCAGCAGTTTAGGAGGGGGTTCGGGGGAGACCCAGTACTTC | CASSLGGGSGETQYF
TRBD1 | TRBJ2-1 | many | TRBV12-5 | TGTGCTAGTGGTCCCCCGGACAGGGTCTACAATGAGCAGTTCTTC | CASGPPDRVYNEQFF
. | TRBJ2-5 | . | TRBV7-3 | TGTGGCAGCAGCCGAGGGGTACATACCCAAGAGACCCAGTACTTC | CGSSRGVHTQETQYF
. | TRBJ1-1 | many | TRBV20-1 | TGCAGTGCCCCCTCTAATACATGGGACACTGAAGCTTTCTTT | CSAPSNTWDTEAFF
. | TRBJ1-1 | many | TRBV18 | TGTGCCAGCTCACCGGCAGGCACTGAAGCTTTCTTT | CASSPAGTEAFF
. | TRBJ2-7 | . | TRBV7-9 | TGTGCCAGCAGCTCTGTGTGGGACTACGAGCAGTACTTC | CASSSVWDYEQYF
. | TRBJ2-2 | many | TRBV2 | TGTGCCAGCAGTGTATCGGGAGTTACGAACACCGGGGAGCTGTTTTTT | CASSVSGVTNTGELFF
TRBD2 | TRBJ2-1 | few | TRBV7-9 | TGTGCCAGCAGCTTAGCGGTTCTAGCGGAGTTCAATGAGCAGTTCTTC | CASSLAVLAEFNEQFF
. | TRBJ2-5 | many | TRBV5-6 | TGTGCCAGCAGCTTGGAGTCAACAGTTCCCCAAGAGACCCAGTACTTC | CASSLESTVPQETQYF
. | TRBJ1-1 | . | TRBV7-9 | TGTGCCACTTGCAGAGATAACACTGAAGCTTTCTTT | CATCRDNTEAFF
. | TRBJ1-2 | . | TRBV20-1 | TGCAGTGCTAGAGCCCCTGAGTTGCAGGGTTTATCCCCTGGCTACACCTTC | CSARAPELQGLSPGYTF
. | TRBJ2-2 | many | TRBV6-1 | TGTGCCAGCAGTGAGAACACCGGGGAGCTGTTTTTT | CASSENTGELFF
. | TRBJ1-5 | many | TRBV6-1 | TGTGCCAGCAATAGAGGGGTTAGCAATCAGCCCCAGCATTTT | CASNRGVSNQPQHF
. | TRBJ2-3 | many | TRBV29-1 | TGCAGCGTTGAAGACAGGGCGAGCACAGATACGCAGTATTTT | CSVEDRASTDTQYF
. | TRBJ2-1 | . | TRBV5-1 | TGCGCCAGTCTCAGGGGTCGGGATGAGCAGTTCTTC | CASLRGRDEQFF
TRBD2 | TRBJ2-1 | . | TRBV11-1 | TGTGCCAGCAGCTTAACTAGCGGGAGTGGGGAAAATGAGCAGTTCTTC | CASSLTSGSGENEQFF
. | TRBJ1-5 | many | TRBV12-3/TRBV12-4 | TGTGCCAGCAGTTCATCGGTATTGGGGGCCCTTCAGCCCCAGCATTTT | CASSSSVLGALQPQHF
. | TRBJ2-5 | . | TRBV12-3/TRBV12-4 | . | CASSANFGSGTQYF